This T cell receptor beta chain was sequenced during a study of PD-1 blockade in mismatch repair-deficient tumors (TCRdb year 2017). The study in broad terms: Between September 2013 and 2016, the trial enrolled 86 consecutive patients with more than nine types of mismatch repair-deficient cancer, all of whom had received prior treatment and were progressing. Tumor-associated T cell clones were tracked in the peripheral blood of patients responding to PD-1 blockade by deep sequencing of TCR CDR3 regions. Study-wide findings and limitations: Of about seven peptides, three triggered clonal expansion, producing 110 to 150 unique blood TCRs, of which about seven were also present in tumor, and every positive peptide came from a frameshift mutation. Rapid expansion after pembrolizumab followed by contraction, generally before radiologic responses, was shown by tumor-resident clones, which were often undetectable in blood before treatment.

A remark on this clone: The antigen it recognizes is unknown. No much larger clonotype is one base removed from it; base qualities were not supplied.

Between the V and J ends, shortened by 2 bases and 9 bases respectively, the junction contains 9 bases. The CDR3 has 12 amino acids, counting the end cysteine and phenylalanine. This entry keeps only the CDR3 DNA: 36 bases, framed from base 1. Looking up the germline V gene yields CDR1 SGHRS and CDR2 YFSETQ. The time point label here, explained by the study, means: identical roughly 10-day culture without peptide (control). For each enrolled patient, mismatch repair deficiency was established using either polymerase chain reaction or immunohistochemistry. TCR sequencing was carried out for a few patients who responded to pembrolizumab therapy. Each of fewer than 10 ELISpot-reactive candidate neoantigen peptides was used in an approximately ten-day in vitro stimulation prior to TCR sequencing. A control culture with no peptide was handled in the same way and served as the baseline for calculating clone fold changes. The phase II trial prospectively evaluated PD-1 blockade with pembrolizumab in advanced mismatch repair-deficient cancers, independent of tissue of origin.

Library preparation was by the immunoSEQ multiplex PCR assay. Under the source paper's analysis protocol: A clone was defined as neoantigen-specific if the clone expanded significantly to the relevant peptide but showed no significant expansion to any other peptide tested. Drawn from immuneACCESS, this table holds only the in-frame rearrangements with V and J called that TCRdb kept. Clones are partly lost; checked studies trace under half to an unresolved V gene and leave the rest unexplained. The V and J calls and clone size come from that table; D and trimming were worked out from the DNA. This sample comprises more than 13,000 clones, just over 85% of them detected only once. About an eighth of the sample lies in the top ten.

The sample was cells cultured in vitro, taken from a patient treated with pembrolizumab. This receptor was identified in an adult with mismatch repair-deficient cancer. Rearrangement joined TRBV5-1 to TRBJ2-1; the D gene lacks a confident call. The nucleotide sequence reads as follows: TGCGCCAGCAGCTTTGTGGATGGTGAGCAGTTCTTC. Its amino acids are CASSFVDGEQFF.